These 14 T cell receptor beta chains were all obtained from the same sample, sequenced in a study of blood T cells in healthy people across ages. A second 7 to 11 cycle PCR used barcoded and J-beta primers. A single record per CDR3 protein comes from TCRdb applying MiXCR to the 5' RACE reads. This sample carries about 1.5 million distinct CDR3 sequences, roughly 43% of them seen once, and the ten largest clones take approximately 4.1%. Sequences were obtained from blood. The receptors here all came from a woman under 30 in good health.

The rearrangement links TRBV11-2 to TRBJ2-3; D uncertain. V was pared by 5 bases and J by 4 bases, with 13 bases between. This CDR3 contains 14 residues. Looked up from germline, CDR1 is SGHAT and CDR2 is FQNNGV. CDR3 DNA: TGTGCCAGCAGCCAAACCTTTAGCCCAGATACGCAGTATTTT. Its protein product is CASSQTFSPDTQYF. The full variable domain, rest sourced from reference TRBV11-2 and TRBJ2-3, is EAGVAQSPRYKIIEKRQSVAFWCNPISGHATLYWYQQILGQGPKLLIQFQNNGVVDDSQLPKDRFSAERLKGVDSTLKIQPAKLEDSAVYLCASSQTFSPDTQYFGPGTRLTVL.

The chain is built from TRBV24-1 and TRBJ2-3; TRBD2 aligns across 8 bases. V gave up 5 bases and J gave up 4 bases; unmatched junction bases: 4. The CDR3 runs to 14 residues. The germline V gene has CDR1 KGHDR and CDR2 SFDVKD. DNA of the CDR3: TGTGCCACCAGTGCGAGCGGGGGCTCAGATACGCAGTATTTT. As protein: CATSASGGSDTQYF.

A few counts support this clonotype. The CDR3, as DNA: TGCAGTGCTGGGACAGGGGGCCAAGAGACCCAGTACTTC. Translation: CSAGTGGQETQYF. V and J are TRBV20-1 and TRBJ2-5, with TRBD1 identical over 11 bases. CDR3 length: 13 residues. The V and J ends lost 5 bases and 1 base, in that order; junction bases with no gene match: 0. Germline V CDR1 and CDR2: DFQATT, SNEGSKA (reference sequence).

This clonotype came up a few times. Written as DNA, the CDR3 is TGCAGTGCTAGTGACAGGGAATACGAGAAGTACTTC. It is translated as CSASDREYEKYF. The chain couples TRBV20-1 to TRBJ2-5; 7 bases line up with TRBD1. Trimming took 3 bases from V and 12 from J; bases not matched to a gene: 10. Germline assignment: CDR1 DFQATT and CDR2 SNEGSKA (reference sequence). There are 12 residues in the CDR3.

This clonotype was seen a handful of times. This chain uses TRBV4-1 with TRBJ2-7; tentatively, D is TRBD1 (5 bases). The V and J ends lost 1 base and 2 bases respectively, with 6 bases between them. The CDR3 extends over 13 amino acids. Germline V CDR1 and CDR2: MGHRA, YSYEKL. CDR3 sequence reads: CASSQVQAYEQYF. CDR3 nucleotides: TGCGCCAGCAGCCAAGTACAGGCCTACGAGCAGTACTTC.

The CDR3 loop reads CASSHTDFTGNTIYF. Here the CDR3 DNA reads TGCGCCAGCAGCCACACCGACTTCACTGGAAACACCATATATTTT. J is TRBJ1-3 and V is TRBV4-3; unclear D gene. This CDR3 is built from 15 residues. The V end lost 3 bases, the J end lost 2 bases, and 11 bases lay between the germline ends. The germline gives CDR1 LGHNA, CDR2 YSLEER.

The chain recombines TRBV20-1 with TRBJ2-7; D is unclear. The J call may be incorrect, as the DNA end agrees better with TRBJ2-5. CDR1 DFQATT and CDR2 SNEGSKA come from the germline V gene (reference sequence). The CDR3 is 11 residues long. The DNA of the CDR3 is TGCAGTGCTGCCCTCGGGGAGACCCAGTACTTC. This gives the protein CSAALGETQYF.

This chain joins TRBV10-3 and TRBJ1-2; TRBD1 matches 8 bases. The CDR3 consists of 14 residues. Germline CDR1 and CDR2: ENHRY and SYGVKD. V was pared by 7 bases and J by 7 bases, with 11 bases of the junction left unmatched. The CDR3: CAIKSQGAVGGYTF. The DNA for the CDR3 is TGTGCCATCAAGTCCCAGGGGGCCGTGGGTGGCTACACCTTC.

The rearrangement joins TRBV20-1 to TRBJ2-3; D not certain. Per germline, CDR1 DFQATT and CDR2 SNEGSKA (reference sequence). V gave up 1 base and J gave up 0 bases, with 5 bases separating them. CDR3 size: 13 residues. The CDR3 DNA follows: TGCAGTGCTAGAGCTCGTAGCACAGATACGCAGTATTTT. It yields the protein CSARARSTDTQYF.

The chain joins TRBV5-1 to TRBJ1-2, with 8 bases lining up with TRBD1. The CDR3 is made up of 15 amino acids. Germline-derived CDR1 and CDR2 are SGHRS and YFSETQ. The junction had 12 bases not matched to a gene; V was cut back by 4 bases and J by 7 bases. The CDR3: CASSNSQGALSGYTF. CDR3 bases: TGCGCCAGCAGCAATAGCCAGGGGGCGCTTTCTGGCTACACCTTC.

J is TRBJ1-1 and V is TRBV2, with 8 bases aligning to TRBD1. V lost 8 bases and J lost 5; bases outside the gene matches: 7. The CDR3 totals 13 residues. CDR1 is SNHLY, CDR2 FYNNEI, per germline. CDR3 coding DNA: TGTGCCAGCGCATTATACAGGGGGACTGAAGCTTTCTTT. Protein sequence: CASALYRGTEAFF.

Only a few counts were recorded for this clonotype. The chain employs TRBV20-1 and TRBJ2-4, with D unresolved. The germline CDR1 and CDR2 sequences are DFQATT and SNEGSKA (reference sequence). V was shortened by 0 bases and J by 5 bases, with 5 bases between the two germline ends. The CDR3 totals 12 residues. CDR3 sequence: CSARDWENIQYF. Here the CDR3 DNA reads TGCAGTGCTAGAGACTGGGAAAACATTCAGTACTTC.

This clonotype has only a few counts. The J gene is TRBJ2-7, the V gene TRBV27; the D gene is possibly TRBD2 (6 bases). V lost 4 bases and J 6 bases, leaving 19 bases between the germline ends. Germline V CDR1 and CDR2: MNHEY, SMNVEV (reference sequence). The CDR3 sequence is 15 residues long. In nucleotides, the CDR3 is TGTGCCAGCAGTTCTATCCTAGGACTAAACTTCGAGCAGTACTTC. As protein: CASSSILGLNFEQYF.

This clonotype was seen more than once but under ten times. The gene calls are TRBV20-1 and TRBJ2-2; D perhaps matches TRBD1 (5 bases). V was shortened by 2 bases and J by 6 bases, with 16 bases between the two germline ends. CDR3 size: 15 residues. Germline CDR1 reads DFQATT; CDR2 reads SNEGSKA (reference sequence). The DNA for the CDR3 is TGCAGTGCTAGATTCAGGGAATGGTCCGCCGGGGAGCTGTTTTTT. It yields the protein CSARFREWSAGELFF.